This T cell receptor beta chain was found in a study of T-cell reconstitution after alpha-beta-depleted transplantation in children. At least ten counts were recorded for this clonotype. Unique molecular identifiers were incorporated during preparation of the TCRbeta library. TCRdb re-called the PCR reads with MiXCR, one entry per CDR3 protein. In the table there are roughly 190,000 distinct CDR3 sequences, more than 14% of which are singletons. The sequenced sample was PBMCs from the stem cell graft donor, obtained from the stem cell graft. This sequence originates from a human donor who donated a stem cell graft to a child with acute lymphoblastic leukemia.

The CDR3: CASSRVAGGEQFF. For the CDR3, the DNA is TGTGCCAGCAGCCGGGTAGCGGGAGGGGAGCAGTTCTTC. V gene TRBV5-4 combines with J gene TRBJ2-1, with 11 bases identical to TRBD2. The CDR3 has 13 amino acids. V trimming: 4 bases; J trimming: 10 bases; junction bases outside the gene matches: 4. Germline V gives CDR1 SGHNT, CDR2 YYREEE (reference sequence).